The entry below gives a single T cell receptor (beta chain) sequence along with its context. Its antigen is as yet unknown. The data belong to a study of CD8 T cells in ankylosing spondylitis. Findings of the study overall: It appeared that ankylosing spondylitis blood was characterized by a TCR beta motif of seven or eight highly homologous variants.

The germline gives CDR1 SGHTA, CDR2 FQGNSA. Trimming removed 2 bases from V and 5 bases from J, with 18 bases in between. The CDR3 loop spans 16 amino acids. TCRdb itself ran the 5' RACE reads through MiXCR, one entry per CDR3 protein. The sample lists about 390,000 distinct CDR3 sequences; more than 20% were seen once. The sample taken for sequencing was blood, either unsorted or a sorted T cell fraction (not recorded which). The source of this sequence is a male donor with ankylosing spondylitis. The rearrangement uses TRBV7-2 and TRBJ2-5, with D perhaps matching TRBD1 or TRBD2 (6 bases each). The CDR3: CASSLPRGAVLETQYF. The CDR3 region has the DNA TGTGCCAGCAGCTTACCGAGGGGGGCAGTCTTGGAGACCCAGTACTTC.